The TCR beta chain under discussion was sequenced for a study of CD8 T cells in Susac syndrome. Trimming stripped 0 bases from V and 1 base from J, with 7 bases between. The CDR3 is 15 residues long. Germline CDR1 reads MDHEN; CDR2 reads SYDVKM. With random hexamers, reverse transcription was performed on roughly 0.45 to 1 ug of RNA. TCRdb re-derived calls from the immunoSEQ multiplex PCR reads in MiXCR, one entry per CDR3 protein. Among about 190,000 distinct CDR3 sequences listed, 95% were seen once. The specimen sequenced was CD8+ T cells from PBMCs. This chain joins TRBV28 and TRBJ1-5; D remains unclear. The TCR comes from a human donor with Susac syndrome. CDR3 sequence: CASSLWAESNQPQHF. For the CDR3, the DNA is TGTGCCAGCAGTTTATGGGCAGAGAGCAATCAGCCCCAGCATTTT.